These 29 T cell receptor beta chains originate from one sample sequenced in a study of post-analysis software for immune sequencing data. Prepared libraries of TCR beta cDNA carried unique molecular identifiers. TCRdb redid the calling of the PCR reads with MiXCR, one entry per CDR3 protein. The sample has around 190,000 distinct CDR3 sequences; approximately 29% are singletons. General study results and limits: Compared with controls, patients had more of about 5 TRBV segments, including TRBV5-6, TRBV5-1 and TRBV20-1.

These receptors lack a known antigen. What was sequenced was blood. Receptor source: a girl between 2 and 17 years old with multiple sclerosis.

This clonotype was counted between two and nine times. The V and J genes are TRBV5-6 and TRBJ1-2; 9 bases line up with TRBD1. V lost 0 bases to trimming and J lost 3 bases; unmatched junction nucleotides: 3. There are 15 residues in the CDR3. CDR1 is SGHDT and CDR2 is YYEEEE in the germline V gene. CDR3 DNA: TGTGCCAGCAGCTTGGGGGACAGGGCATACTATGGCTACACCTTC. Residues: CASSLGDRAYYGYTF.

This clonotype appeared many times. The chain couples TRBV4-1 to TRBJ2-1, with TRBD2 identical over 8 bases. The CDR3 totals 14 residues. The germline V gene has CDR1 MGHRA and CDR2 YSYEKL. V trimming: 2 bases; J trimming: 8 bases; junction bases outside the gene matches: 5. The CDR3 reads CASSQPGGADEQFF. The CDR3, as DNA: TGCGCCAGCAGCCAACCCGGGGGGGCCGATGAGCAGTTCTTC.

This chain links TRBV28 with TRBJ1-2; D ambiguous. The CDR3 is made up of 16 amino acids. In germline, CDR1 is MDHEN, CDR2 SYDVKM. The V end was cut by 5 bases, the J end by 5 bases, with 21 bases between. Here the CDR3 DNA reads TGTGCCAGCAGTCCCTTGGAGGACTCCGTGGGGTATGGCTACACCTTC. Its protein product is CASSPLEDSVGYGYTF.

Points on this clonotype: This clone may be a read error of a much larger clone one base away. The chain recombines TRBV6-6 with TRBJ2-5; D is possibly TRBD1 (6 bases). The ends were cut back, 6 bases at V and 4 bases at J, with 21 bases in the middle. The CDR3 sequence is 16 residues long. The germline V gene has CDR1 MNHNY and CDR2 SVGAGI (reference sequence). CDR3 protein: CASSNPRQETRETQYF. Written as DNA, the CDR3 is TGTGCCAGCAGCAACCCCCGACAGGAAACCCGAGAGACCCAGTACTTC.

The rearrangement uses TRBV15 and TRBJ2-1, with 14 bases matching TRBD2. This CDR3 has 16 residues. V shed 1 base and J 9 bases; nucleotides not matched to a gene: 5. The germline CDR1 and CDR2 sequences are LNHNV and YYDKDF (reference sequence). The CDR3 here is CATSRGGTSGSIEQFF. CDR3 DNA: TGTGCCACCAGCAGAGGAGGGACTAGCGGGAGTATTGAGCAGTTCTTC.

In its sample, this clonotype was seen many times. The chain joins TRBV12-3 or TRBV12-4 to TRBJ2-7, with no clear D. The CDR3 contains 16 residues. Trimming took off 4 bases at V and 9 bases at J, with 25 bases between the two ends. The CDR3 region has the DNA TGTGCCAGCAGTTCTGAGGCGGCTACGGTTGGGTTGGGGCAGTACTTC. Protein sequence: CASSSEAATVGLGQYF.

This clonotype was counted a few times. This may come from a read error, since a much larger clone is one base off. J is TRBJ2-3 and V is TRBV15; 12 nucleotides align to TRBD2. Germline CDR1 and CDR2: LNHNV and YYDKDF (reference sequence). The CDR3 extends over 17 amino acids. Written as DNA, the CDR3 is TGTGTCACCAGCAGAGATAGACTAGCGGGGGCCACAGATACGCAGTATTTT. It codes for CVTSRDRLAGATDTQYF.

This clonotype has a count of ten or more. The rearrangement joins TRBV29-1 to TRBJ2-7; TRBD1 matches at 10 bases. J gave up 5 bases and V 7 bases, and 11 bases lay outside the gene matches. Germline V gene data show CDR1 as SQVTM and CDR2 as ANQGSEA. The CDR3 length is 14 residues. CDR3 sequence (DNA): TGCAGCGCCACCGGGACAGGGGTTGCGCACGAGCAGTACTTC. It translates to CSATGTGVAHEQYF.

The J gene is TRBJ1-1, the V gene TRBV7-3; perhaps TRBD1 as D (6 bases). The V end lost 5 bases, the J end lost 5 bases, and 15 bases lay between the germline ends. Germline-derived CDR1 and CDR2 are SGHTA and FQGTGA. This CDR3 has 14 amino acids. Written as DNA, the CDR3 is TGTGCCAGCAGCCCTCAGGGGAAGGGGACTGAAGCTTTCTTT. Translation: CASSPQGKGTEAFF.

Of note for this clonotype: It may be a read error: a sequence one base away is much more abundant. This is likely a read error, given that the CDR3 carries no conserved phenylalanine or tryptophan at its end. CDR3 protein: CASRGLDGYTL. In nucleotides, the CDR3 is TGTGCCAGCAGAGGTCTGGATGGCTACACCCTC. The chain joins TRBV9 to TRBJ1-2; no clear D gene. This CDR3 contains 11 residues. The V end lost 5 bases, the J end lost 6 bases, and 8 bases lay between the germline ends. Per germline, CDR1 SGDLS and CDR2 YYNGEE.

This clonotype has a count of ten or more. The CDR3: CASRTGTSGRSLHEQFF. The CDR3, as DNA: TGCGCCAGCAGGACCGGGACTAGCGGGAGATCCCTCCATGAGCAGTTCTTC. The V and J genes are TRBV5-1 and TRBJ2-1, with 14 bases fitting TRBD2. The germline gives CDR1 SGHRS, CDR2 YFSETQ. The CDR3 has 17 residues. The V segment lost 5 bases and the J segment 8 bases; nucleotides outside the gene matches: 12.

J is TRBJ2-1 and V is TRBV5-6, with unresolved D. V lost 3 bases to trimming and J lost 3 bases, with 13 bases between them. The CDR3 has 15 amino acids. Germline-derived CDR1 and CDR2 are SGHDT and YYEEEE. The CDR3 nucleotides read TGTGCCAGCAGCTCTGGACCCGGTGTCTACAATGAGCAGTTCTTC. Residues: CASSSGPGVYNEQFF. The full variable domain, completed using reference TRBV5-6 and TRBJ2-1, is DAGVTQSPTHLIKTRGQQVTLRCSPKSGHDTVSWYQQALGQGPQFIFQYYEEEERQRGNFPDRFSGHQFPNYSSELNVNALLLGDSALYLCASSSGPGVYNEQFFGPGTRLTVL.

Comment on this clonotype: One end of the junction varies from germline; a read error may be responsible. The chain has TRBV12-3 or TRBV12-4 and TRBJ2-3; TRBD2 matches at 13 bases. The CDR3 totals 16 residues. The CDR3 coding sequence is TGTGCCAGCAGTCCTTGGACTAGCGGGGGCACAGATGCGCAGTATTTT. Translating it yields CASSPWTSGGTDAQYF.

This sequence joins TRBV5-1 and TRBJ2-3; TRBD2 matches at 12 bases. Germline CDR1 reads SGHRS; CDR2 reads YFSETQ. This CDR3 is built from 16 residues. V lost 2 bases to trimming and J lost 7 bases; unmatched junction nucleotides: 8. The CDR3 reads CASSFQLTSGRHTQYF. In DNA form, the CDR3 reads TGCGCCAGCAGCTTCCAACTGACTAGCGGGAGACATACGCAGTATTTT.

This clonotype was found many times. The V gene is TRBV28, the J gene TRBJ2-5, with D possibly TRBD2 on 6 matching bases. This CDR3 contains 13 residues. Trimming took off 4 bases at V and 5 bases at J, with 11 bases between the two ends. The germline V gene has CDR1 MDHEN and CDR2 SYDVKM. DNA of the CDR3: TGTGCCAGCAGTTCCCGACTAGTGGAGACCCAGTACTTC. It encodes CASSSRLVETQYF.

This chain uses TRBV20-1 with TRBJ2-7; D possibly matches TRBD1 or TRBD2 (5 bases each). Germline V CDR1 and CDR2: DFQATT, SNEGSKA (reference sequence). The CDR3 loop spans 15 amino acids. The V end lost 3 bases, the J end lost 3 bases, and 18 bases lay between the germline ends. CDR3 bases: TGCAGTGCTAGGGGGGATGTTGGTCAGGGCTACGAGCAGTACTTC. Translation gives CSARGDVGQGYEQYF.

For this clonotype: This may be a read error, as it is one base from a much larger clone. The V and J genes are TRBV28 and TRBJ1-2; D call uncertain. Germline V gene lookup returns CDR1 MDHEN and CDR2 SYDVKM. The CDR3 extends over 14 amino acids. CDR3 sequence (DNA): TGTGCCCGCAGTTTACCCTCCAGGAGATATGGCTACACCTTC. This translates into CARSLPSRRYGYTF.

This clonotype was seen just once. A read error is possible here, since a much larger clone lies one base away. The chain has TRBV20-1 and TRBJ1-5, with D tentatively TRBD1 (5 bases). The length of the CDR3 is 14 residues. The V end was cut by 8 bases, the J end by 5 bases, with 19 bases between. The germline CDR1 and CDR2 sequences are DFQATT and SNEGSKA (reference sequence). The CDR3 DNA sequence: TGCAGTACTATTGAGGGGCGGGCCTATCAGCCCCAGCATTTT. This translates into CSTIEGRAYQPQHF.

This clonotype was seen ten or more times. The chain uses TRBV3-1 and TRBJ2-7, with a weak D call TRBD1 (7 bases). V lost 4 bases, J lost 5 bases, and 18 bases lay in between. The CDR3 is made up of 15 amino acids. Germline CDR1 LGHDT, CDR2 YNNKEL (reference sequence). CDR3 sequence: CASSPNDREANEQYF. In DNA form, the CDR3 reads TGTGCCAGCAGCCCCAACGACAGGGAGGCCAACGAGCAGTACTTC.

The chain joins TRBV12-3 or TRBV12-4 to TRBJ1-1; D might be TRBD1 (6 bases). V was shortened by 3 bases and J by 8 bases, with 22 bases between the two germline ends. The CDR3 runs to 16 residues. DNA of the CDR3: TGTGCCAGCAGTTTCAGGGCCCTCGGGGGGCTCGGGGAAGCTTTCTTT. Encoded protein: CASSFRALGGLGEAFF.

The table lists this clonotype with many counts. This rearrangement joins TRBV20-1 to TRBJ2-5; D may correspond to TRBD1 or TRBD2 (5 bases each). The CDR3 has 14 residues. In germline, CDR1 is DFQATT, CDR2 SNEGSKA (reference sequence). Trimming shortened V by 6 bases and J by 3 bases, and 17 bases separated the two germline ends. The CDR3 DNA reads TGCAGTGCGAGGAGGTCCCAGGGTAAAGAGACCCAGTACTTC. Its protein product is CSARRSQGKETQYF.

In this sample, this clonotype turned up once. The chain recombines TRBV12-3 or TRBV12-4 with TRBJ2-3; D remains unclear. The CDR3 runs to 12 residues. Trimming removed 5 bases at V and 4 bases at J, with 7 bases between. The CDR3 DNA sequence: TGTGCCAGCAGTCAGGAAGCAGATACGCAGTATTTT. Translation: CASSQEADTQYF.

This clonotype was counted ten times or more. The rearrangement uses TRBV4-1 and TRBJ2-5, with 10 nucleotides matching TRBD2. Germline CDR1 MGHRA, CDR2 YSYEKL. V lost 2 bases, J lost 5 bases, and 8 bases stayed unmatched. The CDR3 totals 16 residues. The CDR3 sequence is CASSQPVAGGRETQYF. For the CDR3, the DNA is TGCGCCAGCAGCCAACCGGTAGCGGGAGGACGGGAGACCCAGTACTTC.

This clonotype showed up many times. CDR3 DNA sequence: TGTGCCAGCAGCTTACAGGAGTCCCACGAGCAGTACTTC. Amino acid sequence: CASSLQESHEQYF. This sequence joins TRBV7-8 and TRBJ2-7; D not resolved. The germline gives CDR1 SGHVS, CDR2 FQNEAQ. The CDR3 totals 13 residues. Trimming pared 2 bases from V and 5 bases from J, leaving 10 bases between.

Details on this clonotype: A much bigger clone sits one base away, suggesting this may be a read error. V is TRBV27 and J is TRBJ2-5, with 7 bases identical to TRBD1. The ends lost 5 bases at V and 11 bases at J; junction bases unmatched: 11. CDR3 length equals 13 residues. CDR1 and CDR2 from the germline V gene are MNHEY and SMNVEV (reference sequence). This CDR3 is CASSVNRGDEQYF. CDR3 bases: TGTGCCAGCAGTGTAAACAGGGGCGATGAGCAGTACTTC.

This clonotype has ten or more counts. The chain uses TRBV5-1 and TRBJ2-7; no clear D gene. The V end lost 6 bases, the J end lost 1 base, and 8 bases lay between the germline ends. Looked up from germline, CDR1 is SGHRS and CDR2 is YFSETQ. This CDR3 has 12 amino acids. CDR3 amino acids: CASMDGSYEQYF. CDR3 coding DNA: TGCGCCAGCATGGACGGATCCTACGAGCAGTACTTC.

This clonotype showed up many times. The chain links TRBV5-1 to TRBJ2-1; D not certain. CDR3 length: 14 residues. V was trimmed by 6 bases and J by 5 bases, leaving 15 bases between them. In germline, CDR1 is SGHRS, CDR2 YFSETQ. Here the CDR3 reads CASNLMGGDNEQFF. The CDR3 DNA sequence: TGCGCCAGCAACTTAATGGGCGGAGACAATGAGCAGTTCTTC.

The chain links TRBV11-2 to TRBJ2-3; either TRBD1 or TRBD2 may fit D (5 bases each). V was cut by 1 base and J by 2 bases, with 7 bases left in between. The CDR3 runs to 14 residues. Germline CDR1 and CDR2: SGHAT and FQNNGV. The CDR3 reads CASSLGDHTDTQYF. CDR3 DNA: TGTGCCAGCAGCTTAGGGGACCACACAGATACGCAGTATTTT. Complete variable domain (other parts from reference TRBV11-2 and TRBJ2-3): EAGVAQSPRYKIIEKRQSVAFWCNPISGHATLYWYQQILGQGPKLLIQFQNNGVVDDSQLPKDRFSAERLKGVDSTLKIQPAKLEDSAVYLCASSLGDHTDTQYFGPGTRLTVL.

At least ten counts were recorded for this clonotype. The chain employs TRBV28 and TRBJ2-5; 8 positions agree with TRBD1. From germline, CDR1 is MDHEN and CDR2 SYDVKM. J lost 5 bases, V lost 5 bases, and 13 bases had no gene match. The CDR3 length is 16 residues. The CDR3 DNA is TGTGCCAGCAGTCCCAGGACAGGGTCTTTGCGGGAGACCCAGTACTTC. Translated: CASSPRTGSLRETQYF.